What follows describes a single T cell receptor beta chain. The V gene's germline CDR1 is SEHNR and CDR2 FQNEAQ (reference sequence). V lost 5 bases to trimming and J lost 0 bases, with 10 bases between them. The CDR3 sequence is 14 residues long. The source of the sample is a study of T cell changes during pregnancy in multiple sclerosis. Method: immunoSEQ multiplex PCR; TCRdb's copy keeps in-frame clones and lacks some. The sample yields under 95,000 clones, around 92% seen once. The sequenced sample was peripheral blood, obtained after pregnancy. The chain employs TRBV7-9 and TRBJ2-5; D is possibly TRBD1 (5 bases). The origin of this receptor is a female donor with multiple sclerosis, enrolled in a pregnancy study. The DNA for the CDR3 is TGTGCCAGCAGCCACCGACAGTACCAAGAGACCCAGTACTTC. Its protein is CASSHRQYQETQYF. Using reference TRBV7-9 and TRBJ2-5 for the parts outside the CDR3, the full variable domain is DTGVSQNPRHKITKRGQNVTFRCDPISEHNRLYWYRQTLGQGPEFLTYFQNEAQLEKSRLLSDRFSAERPKGSFSTLEIQRTEQGDSAMYLCASSHRQYQETQYFGPGTRLLVL.